The sequence of this TCR beta chain was determined in a study of blood T cell repertoires in COVID-19. Study-level background: Acute and convalescent COVID-19 specimens originated in the United States, Italy and Spain. In each case, the material was cDNA or gDNA derived from T cells, B-cell-depleted T cells, or PBMCs.

This CDR3 is built from 16 residues. Trimming pared 0 bases from V and 0 bases from J, leaving 9 bases between. Germline V gene sequence: CDR1 ENHRY, CDR2 SYGVKD. Authors' processing steps: Estimation of nucleated cell counts was performed using reference gene primer amplification. The method was immunoSEQ multiplex PCR; TCRdb's version includes in-frame clones alone and lacks a portion of them. V and J calls and clone size are as listed in that table; D and trimming were resolved from the DNA. This table holds hundreds of thousands of clones, approximately 91% found once. Sequencing was done on a sample of peripheral blood. The chain links TRBV10-3 to TRBJ1-5; D not certain. The TCR comes from a man younger than 35 with active or convalescent COVID-19. The CDR3 here is CAISESAGYSNQPQHF. In DNA, the CDR3 is TGTGCCATCAGTGAGTCGGCAGGCTATAGCAATCAGCCCCAGCATTTT.